The present TCR beta chain was sequenced within a study of graft-versus-host responses after intestinal transplantation. As for the study in general: In this cohort, recipients had multivisceral, liver-intestinal, or isolated intestinal transplants. The recipients all started with anti-thymocyte globulin induction and then took tacrolimus and steroids for 3 to 4 years.

Turning to this clone: Its matching antigen is unknown.

Whole-study results and caveats: Among circulating GvH clones, peak levels were associated with early post-transplant declines in HvG clones. GvH clones detected in recipient marrow included some appearing first in ileum or blood.

Sequencing used immunoSEQ multiplex PCR; TCRdb keeps in-frame clones, though not all of them. The sample yields nearly 110,000 clones, 87% seen once. This material consisted of unstimulated CD4+ T cells sorted from spleen or lymph node cells, taken before transplant. The receptor was derived from a human donor who was the organ donor for an intestinal transplant.

The CDR3 loop reads CASSLRVGTARGIQYF. The CDR3 DNA sequence: TGTGCCAGCAGCCTTCGGGTAGGGACAGCGCGGGGCATTCAGTACTTC. The chain carries TRBV11-2 and TRBJ2-4; D may be TRBD1 (7 bases). CDR1 is SGHAT, CDR2 FQNNGV, per germline. The CDR3 totals 16 residues. V lost 5 bases and J 9 bases, leaving 23 bases between the germline ends.